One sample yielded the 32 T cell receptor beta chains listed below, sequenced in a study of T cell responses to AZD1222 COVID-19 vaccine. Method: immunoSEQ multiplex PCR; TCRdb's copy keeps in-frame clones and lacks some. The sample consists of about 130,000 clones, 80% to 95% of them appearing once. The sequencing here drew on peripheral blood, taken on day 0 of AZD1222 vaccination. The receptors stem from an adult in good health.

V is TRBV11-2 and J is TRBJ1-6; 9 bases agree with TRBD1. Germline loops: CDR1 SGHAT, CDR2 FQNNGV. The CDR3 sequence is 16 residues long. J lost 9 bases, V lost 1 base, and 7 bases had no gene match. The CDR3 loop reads CASSLGRGQGSSPLHF. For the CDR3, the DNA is TGTGCCAGCAGCTTAGGGAGGGGACAGGGTAGTTCACCCCTCCACTTT.

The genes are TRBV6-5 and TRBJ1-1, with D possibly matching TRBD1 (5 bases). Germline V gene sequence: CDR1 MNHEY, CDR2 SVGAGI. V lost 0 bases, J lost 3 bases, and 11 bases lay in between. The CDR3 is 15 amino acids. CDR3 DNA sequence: TGTGCCAGCAGTTACTCTGGCAGGGACGACACTGAAGCTTTCTTT. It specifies CASSYSGRDDTEAFF.

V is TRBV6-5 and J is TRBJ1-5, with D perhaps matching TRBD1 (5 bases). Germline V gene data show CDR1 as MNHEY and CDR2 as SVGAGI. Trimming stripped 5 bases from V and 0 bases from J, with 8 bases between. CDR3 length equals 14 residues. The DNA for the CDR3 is TGTGCCAGCAGTCAGGGTTATAGCAATCAGCCCCAGCATTTT. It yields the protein CASSQGYSNQPQHF.

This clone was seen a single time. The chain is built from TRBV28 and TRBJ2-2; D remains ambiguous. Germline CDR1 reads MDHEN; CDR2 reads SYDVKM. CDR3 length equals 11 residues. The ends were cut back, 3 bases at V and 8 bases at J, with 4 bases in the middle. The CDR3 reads CASSFLGELFF. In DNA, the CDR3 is TGTGCCAGCAGTTTTCTGGGGGAGCTGTTTTTT.

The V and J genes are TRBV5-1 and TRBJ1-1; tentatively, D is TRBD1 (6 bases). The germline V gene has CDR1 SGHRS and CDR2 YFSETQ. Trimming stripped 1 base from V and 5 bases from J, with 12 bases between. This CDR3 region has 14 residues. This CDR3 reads CASSLNQGWTEAFF. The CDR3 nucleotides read TGCGCCAGCAGCTTGAACCAGGGGTGGACTGAAGCTTTCTTT.

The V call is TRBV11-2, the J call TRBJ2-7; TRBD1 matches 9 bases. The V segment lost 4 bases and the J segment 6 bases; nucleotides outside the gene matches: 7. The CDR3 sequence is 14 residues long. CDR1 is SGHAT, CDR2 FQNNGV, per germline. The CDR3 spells CASSWGGQGSEQYF. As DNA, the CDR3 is TGTGCCAGCAGCTGGGGGGGACAGGGCTCCGAGCAGTACTTC. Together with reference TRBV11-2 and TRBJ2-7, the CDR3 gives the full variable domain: EAGVAQSPRYKIIEKRQSVAFWCNPISGHATLYWYQQILGQGPKLLIQFQNNGVVDDSQLPKDRFSAERLKGVDSTLKIQPAKLEDSAVYLCASSWGGQGSEQYFGPGTRLTVT.

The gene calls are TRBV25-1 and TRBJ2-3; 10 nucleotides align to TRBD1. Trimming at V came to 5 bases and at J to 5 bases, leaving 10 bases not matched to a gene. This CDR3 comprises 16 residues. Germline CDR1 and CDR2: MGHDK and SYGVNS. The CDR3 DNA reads TGTGCCAGCAGTCGGAGACAGGGGGCGGCGAAAGATACGCAGTATTTT. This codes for CASSRRQGAAKDTQYF.

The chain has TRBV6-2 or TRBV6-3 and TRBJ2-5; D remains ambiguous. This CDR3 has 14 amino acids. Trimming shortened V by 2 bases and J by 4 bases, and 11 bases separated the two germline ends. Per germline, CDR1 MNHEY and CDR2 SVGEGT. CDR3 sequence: CASSYGSVSETQYF. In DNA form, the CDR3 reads TGTGCCAGCAGTTACGGAAGTGTATCAGAGACCCAGTACTTC.

The CDR3 spells CASSLSTGSGGYTF. The CDR3 region has the DNA TGTGCCAGCAGCTTGTCGACAGGGTCTGGCGGCTACACCTTC. The chain links TRBV7-9 to TRBJ1-2; 7 bases are a match to TRBD1. The CDR3 contains 14 residues. After removal of 3 bases from V and 8 bases from J, the junction contained 9 bases not matched to a gene. The V gene's germline CDR1 is SEHNR and CDR2 FQNEAQ (reference sequence).

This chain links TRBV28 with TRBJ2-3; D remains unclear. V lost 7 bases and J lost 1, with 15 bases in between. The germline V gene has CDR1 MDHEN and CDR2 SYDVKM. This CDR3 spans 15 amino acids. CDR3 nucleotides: TGTGCCAGCAATATAGGGCGTTACCGCACAGATACGCAGTATTTT. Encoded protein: CASNIGRYRTDTQYF.

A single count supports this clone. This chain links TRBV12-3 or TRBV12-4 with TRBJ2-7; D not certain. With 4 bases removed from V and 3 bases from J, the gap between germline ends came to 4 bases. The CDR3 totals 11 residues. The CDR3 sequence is CASSSRYEQYF. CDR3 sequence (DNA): TGTGCCAGCAGTTCACGCTACGAGCAGTACTTC.

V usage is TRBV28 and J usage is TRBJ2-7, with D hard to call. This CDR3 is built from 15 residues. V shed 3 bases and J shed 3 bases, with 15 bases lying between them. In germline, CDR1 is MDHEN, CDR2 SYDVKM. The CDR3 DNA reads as TGTGCCAGCAGTTTCTCCCGTGGAATTGGCTACGAGCAGTACTTC. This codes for CASSFSRGIGYEQYF.

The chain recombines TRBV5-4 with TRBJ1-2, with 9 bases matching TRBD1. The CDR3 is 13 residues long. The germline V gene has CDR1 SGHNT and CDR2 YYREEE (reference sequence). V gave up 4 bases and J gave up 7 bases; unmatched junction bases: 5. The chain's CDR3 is CASSRDRELGYTF. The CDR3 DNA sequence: TGTGCCAGCAGCCGGGACAGGGAACTTGGCTACACCTTC.

DNA of the CDR3: TGTGCCAGCAGCTTAGGGTTCCTAGCGGGAGAGACCGGGGAGCTGTTTTTT. It yields the protein CASSLGFLAGETGELFF. The chain joins TRBV7-8 to TRBJ2-2, with 10 nucleotides matching TRBD2. CDR1 and CDR2 (germline): SGHVS, FQNEAQ. With 1 base clipped from V and 5 bases from J, the junction kept 7 bases outside the gene matches. The CDR3 has 17 amino acids.

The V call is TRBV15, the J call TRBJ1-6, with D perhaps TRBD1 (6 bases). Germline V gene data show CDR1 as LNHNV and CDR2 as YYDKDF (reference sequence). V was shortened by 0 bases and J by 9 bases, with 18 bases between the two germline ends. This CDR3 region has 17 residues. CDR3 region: CATSRDVGGHTGSPLHF. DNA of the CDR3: TGTGCCACCAGCAGAGATGTTGGGGGCCACACGGGTTCACCCCTCCACTTT.

The CDR3 reads CASSRGPLGQETQYF. The DNA of the CDR3 is TGTGCCAGCAGCCGCGGACCCCTGGGGCAAGAGACCCAGTACTTC. The J gene is TRBJ2-5, the V gene TRBV5-6; no clear D. This CDR3 is 15 amino acids long. CDR1 is SGHDT, CDR2 YYEEEE, per germline. Trimming removed 4 bases from V and 2 bases from J, with 15 bases in between.

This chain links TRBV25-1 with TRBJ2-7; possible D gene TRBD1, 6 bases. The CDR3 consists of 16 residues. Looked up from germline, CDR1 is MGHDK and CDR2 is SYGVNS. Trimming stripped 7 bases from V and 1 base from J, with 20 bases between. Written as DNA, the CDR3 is TGTGCCAGCACCGAGGGGGAAGGAACCGCTTCCTACGAGCAGTACTTC. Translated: CASTEGEGTASYEQYF.

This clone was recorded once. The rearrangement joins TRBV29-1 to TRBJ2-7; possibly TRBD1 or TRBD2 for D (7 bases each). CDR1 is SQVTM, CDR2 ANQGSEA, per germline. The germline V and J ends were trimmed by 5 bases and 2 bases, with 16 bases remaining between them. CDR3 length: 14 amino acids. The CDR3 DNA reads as TGCAGCGTTCGAAGGGAGGGGGCAGCCTACGAGCAGTACTTC. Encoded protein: CSVRREGAAYEQYF.

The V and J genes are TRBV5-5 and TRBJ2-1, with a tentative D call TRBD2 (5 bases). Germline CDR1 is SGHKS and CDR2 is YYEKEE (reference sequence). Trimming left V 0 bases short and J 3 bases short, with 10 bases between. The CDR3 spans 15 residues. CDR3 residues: CASSLGLAVYNEQFF. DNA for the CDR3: TGTGCCAGCAGCTTGGGGCTAGCCGTCTACAATGAGCAGTTCTTC.

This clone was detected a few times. The CDR3 region is CASSPLGYGYTF. CDR3 in DNA: TGTGCCAGCAGCCCCTTGGGCTATGGCTACACCTTC. The chain links TRBV12-3 or TRBV12-4 to TRBJ1-2; D unclear. This CDR3 has 12 residues. The ends were cut back, 6 bases at V and 4 bases at J, with 9 bases in the middle.

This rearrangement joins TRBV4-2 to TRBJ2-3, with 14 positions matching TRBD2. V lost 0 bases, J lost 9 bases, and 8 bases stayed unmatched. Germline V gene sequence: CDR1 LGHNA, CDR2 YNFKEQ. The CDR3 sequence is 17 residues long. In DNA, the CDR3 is TGTGCCAGCAGCCAAGATTTGACGACTAGCGGGAGGGAGACGCAGTATTTT. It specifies CASSQDLTTSGRETQYF.

Here the CDR3 reads CASSQAGTGEKLFF. The CDR3, as DNA: TGTGCCAGCAGCCAGGCTGGGACAGGTGAAAAACTGTTTTTT. The gene calls are TRBV3-1 (or the pseudogene TRBV3-2) and TRBJ1-4; 8 bases match TRBD1. The germline gives CDR1 LGHDT, CDR2 YNNKEL (reference sequence). V trimming: 3 bases; J trimming: 7 bases; junction bases outside the gene matches: 4. CDR3 length equals 14 residues.

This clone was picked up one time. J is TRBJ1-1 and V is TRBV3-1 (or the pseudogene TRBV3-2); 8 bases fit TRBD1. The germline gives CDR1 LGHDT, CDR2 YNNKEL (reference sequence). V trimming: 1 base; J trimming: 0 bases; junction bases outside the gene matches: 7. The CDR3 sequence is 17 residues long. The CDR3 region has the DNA TGTGCCAGCAGCCAAGCCTGGACAGGGCCCTTGAACACTGAAGCTTTCTTT. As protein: CASSQAWTGPLNTEAFF.

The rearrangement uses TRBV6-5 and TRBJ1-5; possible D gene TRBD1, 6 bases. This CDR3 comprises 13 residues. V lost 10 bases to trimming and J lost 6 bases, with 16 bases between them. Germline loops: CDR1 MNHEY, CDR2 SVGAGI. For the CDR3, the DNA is TGTGCCACCTCCCGAGGGGGAACTCAGCCCCAGCATTTT. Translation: CATSRGGTQPQHF.

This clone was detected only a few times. CDR3 bases: TGCGCCAGCAGCCCCTGGACTAGCGGAACCGGGGAGCTGTTTTTT. Amino acids: CASSPWTSGTGELFF. This chain uses TRBV4-3 with TRBJ2-2, with 10 bases matching TRBD2. V dropped 4 bases and J dropped 5; count of bases not matched to a gene: 4. Germline loops: CDR1 LGHNA, CDR2 YSLEER. The CDR3 length is 15 residues.

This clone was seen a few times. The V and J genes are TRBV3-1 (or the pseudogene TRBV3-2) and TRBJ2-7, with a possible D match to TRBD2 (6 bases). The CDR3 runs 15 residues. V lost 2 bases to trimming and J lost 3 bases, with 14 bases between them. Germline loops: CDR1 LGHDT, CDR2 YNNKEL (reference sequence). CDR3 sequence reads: CASSQWAGPNYEQYF. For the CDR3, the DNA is TGTGCCAGCAGCCAATGGGCGGGACCTAACTACGAGCAGTACTTC.

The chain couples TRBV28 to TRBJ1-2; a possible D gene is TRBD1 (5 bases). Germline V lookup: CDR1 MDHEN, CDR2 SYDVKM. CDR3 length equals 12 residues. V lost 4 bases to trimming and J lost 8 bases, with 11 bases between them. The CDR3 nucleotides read TGTGCCAGCAGTTCAGGGCCGGAGGGCTACACCTTC. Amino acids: CASSSGPEGYTF.

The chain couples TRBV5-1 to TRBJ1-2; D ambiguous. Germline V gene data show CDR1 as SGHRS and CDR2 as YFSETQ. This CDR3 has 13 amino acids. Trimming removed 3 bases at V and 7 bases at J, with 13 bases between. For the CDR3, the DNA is TGCGCCAGCAGCTATCCCGAGTCAGGTGGCTACACCTTC. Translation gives CASSYPESGGYTF. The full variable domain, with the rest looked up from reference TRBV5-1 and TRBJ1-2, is KAGVTQTPRYLIKTRGQQVTLSCSPISGHRSVSWYQQTPGQGLQFLFEYFSETQRNKGNFPGRFSGRQFSNSRSEMNVSTLELGDSALYLCASSYPESGGYTFGSGTRLTVV.

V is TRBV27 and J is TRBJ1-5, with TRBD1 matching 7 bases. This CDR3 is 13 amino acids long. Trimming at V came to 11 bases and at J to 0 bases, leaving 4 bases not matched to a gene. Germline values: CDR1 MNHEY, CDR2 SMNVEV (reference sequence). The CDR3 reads CASGGDSNQPQHF. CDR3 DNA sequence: TGTGCCTCAGGGGGAGATAGCAATCAGCCCCAGCATTTT.

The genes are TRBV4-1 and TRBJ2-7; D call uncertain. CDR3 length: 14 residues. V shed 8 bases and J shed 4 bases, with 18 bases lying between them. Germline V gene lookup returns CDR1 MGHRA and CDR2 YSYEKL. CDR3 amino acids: CASALGLGAYEQYF. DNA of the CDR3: TGCGCCAGCGCTCTGGGCCTCGGAGCGTACGAGCAGTACTTC.

CDR3 bases: TGTGCCAGCACACAAACGGGGGATGATCAGCCCCAGCATTTT. Its protein is CASTQTGDDQPQHF. The genes are TRBV21-1 and TRBJ1-5. TRBV21-1 is a pseudogene locus. This CDR3 spans 14 amino acids.

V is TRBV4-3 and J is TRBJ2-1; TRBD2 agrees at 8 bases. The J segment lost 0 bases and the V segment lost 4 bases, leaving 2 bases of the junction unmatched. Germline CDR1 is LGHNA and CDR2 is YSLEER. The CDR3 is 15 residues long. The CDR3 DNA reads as TGCGCCAGCAGCCGGAGCGGGAGCTCCTACAATGAGCAGTTCTTC. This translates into CASSRSGSSYNEQFF.